This T cell receptor (beta chain) was sequenced in a study of cytomegalovirus exposure and HLA in healthy donors. This CDR3 is built from 14 residues. Trimming stripped 0 bases from V and 4 bases from J, with 7 bases between. Germline CDR1 is LNHNV and CDR2 is YYDKDF (reference sequence). Here immunoSEQ multiplex PCR was the method, and the copy in TCRdb shows in-frame clones only, minus some. The repertoire holds 150,000 to 200,000 clones, with approximately 96% as singletons. About this clone itself: The antigen is unknown.

Findings and caveats of the study: A subsequent analysis found that TCR clusters from the first cohort also tended to co-occur in the approximately 130 validation repertoires, with about 93% of cluster scores above 0.

The source is a woman between 18 and 29 years old in good health and CMV-seronegative. The chain has TRBV15 and TRBJ1-5; D gene unclear. The material sequenced was PBMCs. The CDR3 is CATSRDKHNQPQHF. The CDR3 DNA sequence: TGTGCCACCAGCAGAGATAAGCATAATCAGCCCCAGCATTTT.